This T cell receptor beta chain was observed in a study of beta chain features in type 1 diabetes. Cell sorting via CD45RO/CCR7/CD25/CD127/CD95/CD27 was performed to obtain CD4+ naive, central memory, regulatory and stem cell-like memory cells. Isolated RNA was reverse transcribed in full, so expressed TCRB transcripts were sequenced. This table comes from immunoSEQ multiplex PCR, and its TCRdb copy is limited to in-frame clones, with some not included. The sample holds some 500,000 clones, approximately 10% seen once. This clone was counted only a few times. Germline loops: CDR1 SEHNR, CDR2 FQNEAQ (reference sequence). The length of the CDR3 is 18 residues. The V gene end was trimmed by 10 bases and the J gene end by 4 bases; junction bases not matched to a gene: 18.

The clonotype comes from a woman in her late teens or twenties in good health. Sequences were obtained from naive CD4+ T cells from blood. V gene TRBV7-9 combines with J gene TRBJ2-1, with 11 bases that match TRBD2. The CDR3 nucleotides are TGTGCCATACCCCCGAGGACTAGCGGGCCCAAGGGGTACAATGAGCAGTTCTTC. It translates to CAIPPRTSGPKGYNEQFF.